This T cell receptor beta chain was captured by sequencing in a study of blood T cell repertoires in COVID-19. The wider study: Samples taken during acute and convalescent COVID-19 were collected in the United States, Italy and Spain. Nucleic acid was either cDNA or gDNA, and it came from T cells, B-cell-depleted T cells, or PBMCs.

As processed by the authors: Reference gene primer amplification gave nucleated cell count estimates. The table came from immunoSEQ multiplex PCR; TCRdb's copy has only in-frame clones and leaves some out. The V and J calls and clone size were taken over from that table, and D and trimming were inferred from the DNA. This table holds 200,000 or so clones, around 89% found once. V was clipped by 5 bases and J by 2 bases; unmatched bases: 11. CDR3 length: 17 residues. Germline V CDR1 and CDR2: LNHDA, SQIVND (reference sequence). This sequence originates from a man aged 65 to 85 with acute or convalescent COVID-19. This chain joins TRBV19 and TRBJ2-7, with TRBD1 matching 11 bases. Sequenced sample: peripheral blood. CDR3 nucleotide sequence: TGTGCCAGTAGTCCCATGGGGACAGGGGGTTCTCCCTACGAGCAGTACTTC. Its translation is CASSPMGTGGSPYEQYF. Supplemented by reference TRBV19 and TRBJ2-7, the full variable domain reads DGGITQSPKYLFRKEGQNVTLSCEQNLNHDAMYWYRQDPGQGLRLIYYSQIVNDFQKGDIAEGYSVSREKKESFPLTVTSAQKNPTAFYLCASSPMGTGGSPYEQYFGPGTRLTVT.